The next 26 T cell receptor beta chains were all read from a single sample in a study of graft-versus-host responses after intestinal transplantation. TCRdb keeps only in-frame clones here, not all; method: immunoSEQ multiplex PCR. Among about 80,000 clones listed, roughly nine tenths were seen once. Their cognate antigens are unknown. The sequenced sample was unstimulated CD4+ T cells sorted from spleen or lymph node cells, obtained before intestinal transplant. The origin of the receptors is a human donor who received an intestinal transplant.

This chain joins TRBV5-1 and TRBJ1-1; D remains ambiguous. V lost 0 bases and J 3 bases, leaving 6 bases between the germline ends. Germline loops: CDR1 SGHRS, CDR2 YFSETQ. The CDR3 loop spans 13 amino acids. CDR3 protein: CASSLDPDTEAFF. The CDR3 region has the DNA TGCGCCAGCAGCTTGGACCCAGACACTGAAGCTTTCTTT.

In its sample, this clone was seen a few times. The chain is built from TRBV19 and TRBJ1-1; D may be TRBD1 (6 bases). The CDR3 spans 14 residues. The V end was cut by 4 bases, the J end by 2 bases, with 11 bases between. Germline CDR1 reads LNHDA; CDR2 reads SQIVND (reference sequence). CDR3 sequence (DNA): TGTGCCAGTAGTAGAGGACAGTTTAACACTGAAGCTTTCTTT. Translated, it gives CASSRGQFNTEAFF.

There are a few counts of this clone. The chain couples TRBV9 to TRBJ1-4; maybe TRBD1 (5 bases). The CDR3 is 15 residues long. Per germline, CDR1 SGDLS and CDR2 YYNGEE. V dropped 0 bases and J dropped 5 bases, with 11 bases sitting between them. The DNA for the CDR3 is TGTGCCAGCAGCGTAGAGGCAGGGCGGAATGAAAAACTGTTTTTT. This gives the protein CASSVEAGRNEKLFF.

CDR3 region: CASSSGQGGSGSPLHF. CDR3 nucleotide sequence: TGCGCCAGCAGCTCTGGACAGGGAGGTTCGGGCTCACCCCTCCACTTT. The chain joins TRBV5-1 to TRBJ1-6; 8 bases align to TRBD1. With 3 bases clipped from V and 10 bases from J, the junction kept 12 bases outside the gene matches. This CDR3 region has 16 residues. Germline assignment: CDR1 SGHRS and CDR2 YFSETQ.

The gene calls are TRBV4-1 and TRBJ2-3, with D possibly TRBD2 on 6 matching bases. The CDR3 covers 15 residues. Germline CDR1 MGHRA, CDR2 YSYEKL. The germline V and J ends were trimmed by 2 bases and 8 bases, with 17 bases remaining between them. CDR3 coding DNA: TGCGCCAGCAGCCAACGGTGGCAGGGAGGATTTACGCAGTATTTT. Translation gives CASSQRWQGGFTQYF.

The chain joins TRBV2 to TRBJ2-1, with 10 positions matching TRBD1. The ends lost 3 bases at V and 10 bases at J; junction bases unmatched: 18. The CDR3 extends over 18 amino acids. Germline V CDR1 and CDR2: SNHLY, FYNNEI. CDR3 nucleotides: TGTGCCAGCAGTGACCCCCTTAGGGGGACAGGGGCCGCAGAGGAGCAGTTCTTC. Its translation is CASSDPLRGTGAAEEQFF.

The chain links TRBV29-1 to TRBJ2-1, with no clear D. Germline V lookup: CDR1 SQVTM, CDR2 ANQGSEA. The CDR3 has 15 residues. V was shortened by 4 bases and J by 4 bases, with 17 bases between the two germline ends. The DNA of the CDR3 is TGCAGCGTTGGACGATATGCCTCGACTTACAATGAGCAGTTCTTC. Translated, it gives CSVGRYASTYNEQFF.

The chain has TRBV7-2 and TRBJ2-7, with D possibly matching TRBD2 (6 bases). Germline V gives CDR1 SGHTA, CDR2 FQGNSA. V was shortened by 1 base and J by 2 bases, with 9 bases between the two germline ends. The CDR3 contains 14 residues. CDR3 protein: CASSLDGGTYEQYF. For the CDR3, the DNA is TGTGCCAGCAGCTTAGATGGAGGGACCTACGAGCAGTACTTC.

This sequence joins TRBV7-9 and TRBJ1-1; D gene unclear. The V and J ends lost 1 base and 3 bases respectively, with 21 bases between them. The CDR3 covers 18 residues. The germline gives CDR1 SEHNR, CDR2 FQNEAQ (reference sequence). The DNA of the CDR3 is TGTGCCAGCAGCTTAGGGTCAGACATTGAGTGGGTCGACACTGAAGCTTTCTTT. As protein: CASSLGSDIEWVDTEAFF.

In DNA form, the CDR3 reads TGCGCCAGCAGCGGAAGGGGGCACGGCAGTGAGCAGTTCTTC. Its translation: CASSGRGHGSEQFF. The chain couples TRBV5-1 to TRBJ2-1, with 7 positions matching TRBD1. Germline loops: CDR1 SGHRS, CDR2 YFSETQ. J was trimmed by 9 bases and V by 4 bases; bases with no gene match: 10. The CDR3 loop spans 14 amino acids. Full variable domain (missing parts from reference TRBV5-1 and TRBJ2-1): KAGVTQTPRYLIKTRGQQVTLSCSPISGHRSVSWYQQTPGQGLQFLFEYFSETQRNKGNFPGRFSGRQFSNSRSEMNVSTLELGDSALYLCASSGRGHGSEQFFGPGTRLTVL.

The V and J genes are TRBV28 and TRBJ1-1; D is unresolved. The germline V gene encodes CDR1 MDHEN and CDR2 SYDVKM. The CDR3 contains 11 residues. V lost 3 bases and J lost 5, with 4 bases in between. The CDR3 DNA is TGTGCCAGCAGTTTCGCGACTGAAGCTTTCTTT. As protein: CASSFATEAFF.

CDR3 nucleotides: TGTGCCAGCAGGAGACTAGCGGGAGGGCCTCGGGAAGAGACCCAGTACTTC. Protein sequence: CASRRLAGGPREETQYF. The genes are TRBV5-6 and TRBJ2-5; TRBD2 aligns across 14 bases. J gave up 3 bases and V 5 bases, and 9 bases lay outside the gene matches. CDR1 SGHDT and CDR2 YYEEEE come from the germline V gene. This CDR3 region has 17 residues.

The chain joins TRBV6-1 to TRBJ2-1; TRBD2 is a possible D gene (6 bases). The germline CDR1 and CDR2 sequences are MNHNS and SASEGT. There are 15 residues in the CDR3. The V gene lost 0 bases and the J gene lost 0 bases, with 6 bases spanning the gap. CDR3 in amino acids: CASSEATSSYNEQFF. CDR3 nucleotide sequence: TGTGCCAGCAGTGAAGCGACTAGCTCCTACAATGAGCAGTTCTTC.

The chain has TRBV7-2 and TRBJ2-1; 10 nucleotides agree with TRBD2. The CDR3 runs to 15 residues. V dropped 4 bases and J dropped 2; count of bases not matched to a gene: 2. Germline lookup yields CDR1 SGHTA and CDR2 FQGNSA. The chain's CDR3 is CASSSGLAAYNEQFF. The CDR3 DNA reads as TGTGCCAGCAGCTCAGGACTAGCGGCCTACAATGAGCAGTTCTTC. The entire variable domain, with the rest obtained from reference TRBV7-2 and TRBJ2-1, is as follows: GAGVSQSPSNKVTEKGKDVELRCDPISGHTALYWYRQSLGQGLEFLIYFQGNSAPDKSGLPSDRFSAERTGGSVSTLTIQRTQQEDSAVYLCASSSGLAAYNEQFFGPGTRLTVL.

The CDR3 spells CASSLGAGGPGELFF. The CDR3 DNA is TGTGCCAGCAGTCTAGGGGCGGGAGGGCCCGGGGAGCTGTTTTTT. This rearrangement joins TRBV28 to TRBJ2-2, with TRBD2 identical over 9 bases. The CDR3 totals 15 residues. V was pared by 5 bases and J by 6 bases, with 7 bases of the junction left unmatched. From germline, CDR1 is MDHEN and CDR2 SYDVKM.

This chain joins TRBV18 and TRBJ2-5, with a possible D match to TRBD1 (6 bases). The V end was cut by 3 bases, the J end by 5 bases, with 10 bases between. The CDR3 extends over 13 amino acids. Germline V gene sequence: CDR1 KGHSH, CDR2 LQKENI. The CDR3 DNA reads as TGTGCCAGCTCACCGCCAGGGGTTGAGACCCAGTACTTC. This translates into CASSPPGVETQYF. Filled out from reference TRBV18 and TRBJ2-5, the complete variable domain reads NAGVMQNPRHLVRRRGQEARLRCSPMKGHSHVYWYRQLPEEGLKFMVYLQKENIIDESGMPKERFSAEFPKEGPSILRIQQVVRGDSAAYFCASSPPGVETQYFGPGTRLLVL.

CDR3 nucleotide sequence: TGTGCCAGCAGTTATCAGGGGGACTTCACCGGGGAGCTGTTTTTT. This encodes CASSYQGDFTGELFF. The chain uses TRBV6-5 and TRBJ2-2; D is possibly TRBD1 (7 bases). Germline values: CDR1 MNHEY, CDR2 SVGAGI. V lost 3 bases, J lost 4 bases, and 12 bases lay in between. The CDR3 is 15 amino acids.

The chain carries TRBV6-6 and TRBJ2-7; 10 bases agree with TRBD2. This CDR3 has 16 amino acids. Looked up from germline, CDR1 is MNHNY and CDR2 is SVGAGI (reference sequence). V dropped 3 bases and J dropped 4; count of bases not matched to a gene: 9. In nucleotides, the CDR3 is TGTGCCAGCAGTTATCTGGCTAGCGGGAGTTCTTACGAGCAGTACTTC. Translation gives CASSYLASGSSYEQYF.

In this sample, this clone turned up a few times. The chain combines TRBV10-3 with TRBJ1-4; TRBD1 is a possible D gene (5 bases). The CDR3 contains 17 residues. The germline V gene has CDR1 ENHRY and CDR2 SYGVKD. Between the trimmed V and J ends, which lost 0 bases and 0 bases, there was a span of 11 bases. The CDR3 protein is CAISESKGRATNEKLFF. DNA for the CDR3: TGTGCCATCAGTGAGTCGAAAGGCAGGGCAACTAATGAAAAACTGTTTTTT.

This chain connects TRBV5-6 to TRBJ2-7; TRBD1 matches 9 bases. CDR3 size: 16 residues. From germline, CDR1 is SGHDT and CDR2 YYEEEE. With 0 bases clipped from V and 2 bases from J, the junction kept 6 bases outside the gene matches. CDR3 sequence reads: CASSLAGTGFPYEQYF. The CDR3 coding sequence is TGTGCCAGCAGCTTGGCGGGGACAGGGTTTCCCTACGAGCAGTACTTC.

This clone was seen only once. The chain joins TRBV19 to TRBJ1-2, with TRBD1 matching over 10 bases. The V and J ends lost 5 bases and 1 base, in that order; junction bases with no gene match: 4. Germline CDR1 reads LNHDA; CDR2 reads SQIVND (reference sequence). The CDR3 sequence is 15 residues long. The CDR3 DNA sequence: TGTGCCAGTAGTCCTAGGACAGGGGGTAACTATGGCTACACCTTC. As protein: CASSPRTGGNYGYTF.

This clone occurred a few times. This chain connects TRBV10-3 to TRBJ2-1, with 7 bases lining up with TRBD2. Losses at the gene ends were 7 bases for V and 6 bases for J; bases not matched to a gene: 12. Germline CDR1 reads ENHRY; CDR2 reads SYGVKD. This CDR3 has 15 residues. CDR3: CAIKLGLDVGNEQFF. The CDR3 DNA sequence: TGTGCCATCAAGTTAGGACTAGATGTTGGCAATGAGCAGTTCTTC.

This clone has a single count. The V gene is TRBV4-2, the J gene TRBJ2-1; D is perhaps TRBD2 (5 bases). The CDR3 loop spans 14 amino acids. Germline V gene data show CDR1 as LGHNA and CDR2 as YNFKEQ. The V end lost 0 bases, the J end lost 10 bases, and 13 bases lay between the germline ends. CDR3 DNA sequence: TGTGCCAGCAGCCAAGAGACGAGCGGAGGAGAGCAGTTCTTC. Its translation is CASSQETSGGEQFF.

The chain joins TRBV18 to TRBJ2-3; the D gene is possibly TRBD1 (5 bases). V dropped 3 bases and J dropped 3 bases, with 10 bases sitting between them. The CDR3 has 14 amino acids. The V gene's germline CDR1 is KGHSH and CDR2 LQKENI. As DNA, the CDR3 is TGTGCCAGCTCACCCCCGGCAGGGACAGATACGCAGTATTTT. Protein sequence: CASSPPAGTDTQYF.

Here the CDR3 DNA reads TGTGCCTGGAGAGACGGGGGTTACTATGGCTACACCTTC. Translating gives CAWRDGGYYGYTF. The chain has TRBV30 and TRBJ1-2, with a weak D call TRBD1 (5 bases). CDR1 GTSNPN and CDR2 SVGIG come from the germline V gene (reference sequence). The CDR3 sequence is 13 residues long. V was cut by 3 bases and J by 3 bases, with 11 bases left in between.

The V gene is TRBV2, the J gene TRBJ2-6; possible D gene TRBD2, 6 bases. There are 13 residues in the CDR3. CDR1 and CDR2 (germline): SNHLY, FYNNEI. Trimming took off 10 bases at V and 2 bases at J, with 9 bases between the two ends. CDR3 residues: CATWRAGANVLTF. The CDR3 coding sequence is TGTGCCACCTGGAGGGCTGGGGCCAACGTCCTGACTTTC.